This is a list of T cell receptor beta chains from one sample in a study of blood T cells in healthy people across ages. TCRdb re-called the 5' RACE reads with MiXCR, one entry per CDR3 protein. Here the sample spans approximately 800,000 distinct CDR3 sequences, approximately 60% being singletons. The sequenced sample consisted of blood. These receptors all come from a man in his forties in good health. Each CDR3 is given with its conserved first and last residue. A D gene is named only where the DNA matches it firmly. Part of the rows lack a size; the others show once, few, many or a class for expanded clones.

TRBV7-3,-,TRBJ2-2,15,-,CASSSGEPWAGELFF,TGTGCCAGCAGCTCAGGGGAGCCCTGGGCCGGGGAGCTGTTTTTT
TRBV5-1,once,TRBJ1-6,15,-,CASSLRQGGNSPLHF,TGCGCCAGCAGCTTGAGGCAGGGCGGGAATTCACCCCTCCACTTT
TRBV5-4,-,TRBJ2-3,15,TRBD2,CASSLAGAQGETQYF,TGTGCCAGCAGCTTAGCGGGGGCACAAGGGGAAACGCAGTATTTT
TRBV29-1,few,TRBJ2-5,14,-,CSVADRKGGETQYF,TGCAGCGTCGCGGACAGAAAGGGAGGAGAGACCCAGTACTTC
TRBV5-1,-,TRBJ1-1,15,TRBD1,CASSSGQGRNTEAFF,TGCGCCAGCAGCTCGGGACAGGGTAGGAACACTGAAGCTTTCTTT
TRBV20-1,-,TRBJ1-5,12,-,CSARQGNQPQHF,TGCAGTGCTCGACAGGGCAATCAGCCCCAGCATTTT
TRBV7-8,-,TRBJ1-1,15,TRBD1,CASSRPTGRSTEAFF,TGTGCCAGCAGCCGCCCGACAGGGCGATCCACTGAAGCTTTCTTT
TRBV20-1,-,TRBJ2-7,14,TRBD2,CSARDPAGYNEQYF,TGCAGTGCTAGAGACCCAGCGGGGTACAACGAGCAGTACTTC
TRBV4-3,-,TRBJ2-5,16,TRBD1,CASSQGDGTAQETQYF,TGCGCCAGCAGCCAAGGAGACGGGACAGCTCAAGAGACCCAGTACTTC
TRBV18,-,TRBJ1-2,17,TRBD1,CASSPTGQGQANYGYTF,TGTGCCAGCTCACCGACTGGACAGGGTCAAGCTAACTATGGCTACACCTTC
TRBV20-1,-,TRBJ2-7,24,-,CSARGPRWRGAGFVGRRDSYEQYF,TGCAGTGCTAGAGGCCCCAGGTGGCGGGGCGCCGGATTTGTAGGGCGCCGCGACTCCTACGAGCAGTACTTC
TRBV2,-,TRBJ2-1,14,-,CASSLTTSYNEQFF,TGTGCCAGCAGTTTAACGACCTCATACAATGAGCAGTTCTTC
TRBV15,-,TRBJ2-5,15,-,CATSRDYGGGETQYF,TGTGCCACCAGCAGAGATTATGGGGGGGGCGAGACCCAGTACTTC
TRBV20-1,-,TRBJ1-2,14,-,CSALTLQSNYGCTF,TGCAGTGCTTTAACCCTACAGAGCAACTATGGCTGCACCTTC
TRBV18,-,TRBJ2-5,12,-,CASSPSEKTQYF,TGTGCCAGCTCACCTTCCGAAAAGACCCAGTACTTC
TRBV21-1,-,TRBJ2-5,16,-,CASSKLTGALKETQYF,TGTGCCAGCAGCAAGTTGACGGGGGCCCTCAAAGAGACCCAGTACTTC
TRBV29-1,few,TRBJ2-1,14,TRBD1,CSVQGALIGNEQFF,TGCAGCGTGCAGGGGGCCCTCATCGGCAATGAGCAGTTCTTC
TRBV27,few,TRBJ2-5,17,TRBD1,CASSLFSLGQGRETQYF,TGTGCCAGCAGTTTATTTTCGTTGGGACAGGGGCGAGAGACCCAGTACTTC
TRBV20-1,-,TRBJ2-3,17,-,CSAAVRGGLSLFDTQYF,TGCAGTGCCGCCGTCCGTGGCGGACTTAGCTTGTTTGATACGCAGTATTTT
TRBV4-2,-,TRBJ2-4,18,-,CASSQTGRGRSAKNIQYF,TGTGCCAGCAGCCAGACGGGTCGGGGTCGGTCGGCCAAAAACATTCAGTACTTC
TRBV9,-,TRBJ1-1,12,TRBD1,CASSVGGRGLFF,TGTGCCAGCAGCGTAGGAGGCAGGGGGCTTTTCTTT
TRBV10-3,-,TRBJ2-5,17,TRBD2,CAISESIPSGGEETQYF,TGTGCCATCAGTGAGTCTATCCCTAGCGGGGGGGAAGAGACCCAGTACTTC
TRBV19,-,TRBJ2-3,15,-,CASSPQGMFTDTQYF,TGTGCCAGTAGCCCCCAGGGAATGTTCACAGATACGCAGTATTTT
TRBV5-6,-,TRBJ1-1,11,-,CASSSGIEAFF,TGTGCCAGCAGCTCTGGGATTGAAGCTTTCTTT
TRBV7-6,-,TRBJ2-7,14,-,CASSLAGEVREQYF,TGTGCCAGCAGCTTAGCGGGAGAGGTGCGCGAGCAGTACTTC
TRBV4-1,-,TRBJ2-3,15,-,CASSQAGAYPDTQYF,TGCGCCAGCAGCCAAGCGGGGGCGTACCCAGATACGCAGTATTTT
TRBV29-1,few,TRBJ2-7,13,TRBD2,CSALGASGTEQYF,TGCAGCGCCCTAGGGGCTAGCGGGACCGAGCAGTACTTC
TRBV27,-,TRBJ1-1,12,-,CASGPTVSEAFF,TGTGCCAGTGGGCCCACCGTTTCTGAAGCTTTCTTT
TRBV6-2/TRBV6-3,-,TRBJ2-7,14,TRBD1,CASSYYGQGGEQYF,TGTGCCAGCAGTTACTATGGACAGGGGGGCGAGCAGTACTTC